This is a list of T cell receptor beta chains from one sample in a study of blood T cell repertoires in COVID-19. Clones were read by immunoSEQ multiplex PCR, and TCRdb kept only the in-frame ones, dropping some. The sample has roughly 190,000 clones, 88% seen once. Material for sequencing was peripheral blood. The origin of the receptors is a human donor in a cohort sampled during active COVID-19. Both conserved end residues are part of each CDR3. D genes are given only for firm matches. For some rows the clone size is stated as once, few or many, or as a class when expanded; others skip it.

NA,TRBV7-9,TRBD1,TRBJ2-5,14,CASSPPQGQETQYF,TGTGCCAGCAGCCCACCACAGGGGCAAGAGACCCAGTACTTC
NA,TRBV30,NA,TRBJ1-2,14,CAWSPSTAGYGYTF,TGTGCCTGGAGTCCATCGACCGCGGGGTATGGCTACACCTTC
NA,TRBV7-7,TRBD2,TRBJ2-2,19,CASSLKTSGRASSTGELFF,TGTGCCAGCAGCCTAAAAACTAGCGGGAGGGCCTCGAGCACCGGGGAGCTGTTTTTT
NA,TRBV6-2/TRBV6-3,NA,TRBJ1-4,16,CASSPGTRTAGEKLFF,TGTGCCAGCAGTCCGGGGACCAGGACAGCAGGAGAAAAACTGTTTTTT
once,TRBV15,TRBD1,TRBJ2-7,14,CATSGDRGKYEQYF,TGTGCCACCAGCGGTGACAGGGGGAAATACGAGCAGTACTTC
once,TRBV6-2/TRBV6-3,NA,TRBJ1-3,16,CASSSNRESSGNTIYF,TGTGCCAGCAGTTCCAACCGGGAGAGCTCTGGAAACACCATATATTTT
NA,TRBV2,NA,TRBJ2-3,11,CASSERDKQYF,TGTGCCAGCAGTGAAAGGGACAAGCAGTATTTT
NA,TRBV7-9,NA,TRBJ2-1,13,CASSLRWENEQFF,TGTGCCAGCAGCTTACGATGGGAGAATGAGCAGTTCTTC
once,TRBV10-3,TRBD2,TRBJ2-5,18,CAISDPSGLAGRQETQYF,TGTGCCATCAGTGATCCCTCGGGACTAGCGGGGCGACAAGAGACCCAGTACTTC
NA,TRBV2,TRBD1,TRBJ2-2,15,CASRSGTGVTGELFF,TGTGCCAGCAGGTCCGGGACAGGGGTCACCGGGGAGCTGTTTTTT
once,TRBV10-3,NA,TRBJ1-1,14,CAISDVRVRHTAFF,TGTGCCATCAGTGATGTTCGAGTACGACATACAGCTTTCTTT
NA,TRBV10-3,NA,TRBJ2-1,17,CAISEGMGVSSYNEQFF,TGTGCCATCAGTGAGGGGATGGGAGTAAGCTCCTACAATGAGCAGTTCTTC
NA,TRBV5-1,TRBD1,TRBJ1-5,14,CASSLAGGNQPQHF,TGCGCCAGCAGCTTGGCAGGGGGGAATCAGCCCCAGCATTTT
NA,TRBV5-1,NA,TRBJ2-3,15,CASSLGRGTTDTQYF,TGCGCCAGCAGCTTGGGACGGGGGACCACAGATACGCAGTATTTT
NA,TRBV18,NA,TRBJ1-3,15,CASATLPDSGNTIYF,TGTGCCAGCGCCACGTTACCAGACTCTGGAAACACCATATATTTT
NA,TRBV25-1,NA,TRBJ1-1,14,CASIARGMNTEAFF,TGTGCCAGCATAGCCCGGGGGATGAACACTGAAGCTTTCTTT
NA,TRBV9,NA,TRBJ2-2,14,CASSVGGTTGELFF,TGTGCCAGCAGCGTGGGCGGGACCACCGGGGAGCTGTTTTTT
few,TRBV6-2/TRBV6-3,NA,TRBJ2-2,15,CASSSGEAATGELFF,TGTGCCAGCAGTTCAGGGGAAGCGGCCACCGGGGAGCTGTTTTTT
NA,TRBV24-1,NA,TRBJ1-5,15,CATSDSIYSNQPQHF,TGTGCCACCAGTGATTCGATCTATAGCAATCAGCCCCAGCATTTT
NA,TRBV7-9,TRBD1,TRBJ2-4,16,CASSLSHTGTGNIQYF,TGTGCCAGCAGCTTGTCCCATACCGGGACAGGGAACATTCAGTACTTC
NA,TRBV19,NA,TRBJ2-3,15,CATRPLGGSTDTQYF,TGTGCCACCCGGCCGCTAGGAGGGAGCACAGATACGCAGTATTTT
NA,TRBV12-3/TRBV12-4,NA,TRBJ1-1,13,CASSRGGNTEAFF,TGTGCCAGCAGTCGAGGGGGGAACACTGAAGCTTTCTTT
NA,TRBV7-9,NA,TRBJ2-3,14,CASSATRNTDTQYF,TGTGCCAGCAGCGCGACTAGAAACACAGATACGCAGTATTTT
NA,TRBV5-1,TRBD1,TRBJ1-2,14,CASSLGDRVYGYTF,TGCGCCAGCAGCTTGGGGGACAGGGTCTATGGCTACACCTTC
NA,TRBV6-5,NA,TRBJ2-3,12,CASSITGSTQYF,TGTGCCAGCAGCATTACAGGATCTACGCAGTATTTT
NA,TRBV10-3,NA,TRBJ1-1,12,CAISESGEKAFF,TGTGCCATCAGTGAGTCTGGTGAGAAAGCTTTCTTT
NA,TRBV5-1,TRBD2,TRBJ2-7,17,CASSRGLPGNSGYEQYF,TGCGCCAGCAGCCGGGGACTACCGGGTAATTCCGGCTACGAGCAGTACTTC
NA,TRBV29-1,TRBD2,TRBJ2-3,14,CSVVVAGVPDTQYF,TGCAGCGTTGTGGTGGCGGGGGTCCCAGATACGCAGTATTTT
NA,TRBV6-6,NA,TRBJ2-6,21,CASSRIPYRSARFSGANVLTF,TGTGCCAGCAGCCGTATTCCCTACAGGTCCGCTCGTTTCTCTGGGGCCAACGTCCTGACTTTC
NA,TRBV27,NA,TRBJ1-6,13,CASSYRGRSPLHF,TGTGCCAGCAGTTATAGGGGCCGTTCACCCCTCCACTTT
NA,TRBV3-1/TRBV3-2,TRBD2,TRBJ2-7,15,CASSQSAGGVYEQYF,TGTGCCAGCAGCCAATCAGCGGGAGGGGTCTACGAGCAGTACTTC
NA,TRBV30,NA,TRBJ1-3,17,CAWSPRGGAVAGNTIYF,TGTGCCTGGAGTCCCCGGGGAGGGGCAGTGGCTGGAAACACCATATATTTT
NA,TRBV6-6,TRBD1,TRBJ1-6,14,CASSYVQGGSPLHF,TGTGCCAGCAGTTACGTCCAGGGGGGCTCACCCCTCCACTTT
NA,TRBV10-3,TRBD1,TRBJ1-1,13,CAISEGGQIPAFF,TGTGCCATCAGTGAGGGGGGACAGATTCCGGCTTTCTTT
NA,TRBV3-1/TRBV3-2,TRBD2,TRBJ2-7,14,CASSLPGLAYEQYF,TGTGCCAGCAGCCTCCCGGGACTAGCCTACGAGCAGTACTTC
NA,TRBV5-6,TRBD1,TRBJ1-5,16,CASSMGTGASNQPQHF,TGTGCCAGCAGCATGGGGACAGGGGCTAGCAATCAGCCCCAGCATTTT
once,TRBV30,NA,TRBJ1-3,15,CAWSVQDRTTNTIYF,TGTGCCTGGAGTGTACAAGACAGGACGACAAACACCATATATTTT
NA,TRBV5-8,TRBD1,TRBJ1-4,15,CASSLGGQGSEKLFF,TGTGCCAGCAGCTTAGGGGGACAGGGGAGTGAAAAACTGTTTTTT
NA,TRBV6-2/TRBV6-3,NA,TRBJ2-7,15,CASSRSSGSGYEQYF,TGTGCCAGCAGTCGATCCAGCGGGTCGGGTTACGAGCAGTACTTC
NA,TRBV19,TRBD1,TRBJ1-4,14,CASSIRGLDEKLFF,TGTGCCAGTAGTATCAGGGGGCTGGATGAAAAACTGTTTTTT
once,TRBV18,NA,TRBJ2-7,15,CASSRLDSFPYEQYF,TGTGCCAGCTCACGATTGGACAGTTTTCCCTACGAGCAGTACTTC
once,TRBV5-4,NA,TRBJ2-2,16,CASSAIGGIGTGELFF,TGTGCCAGCAGCGCCATTGGCGGGATAGGAACCGGGGAGCTGTTTTTT
few,TRBV30,NA,TRBJ2-1,14,CAWSVGGGYNEQFF,TGTGCCTGGAGTGTAGGGGGTGGGTACAATGAGCAGTTCTTC
NA,TRBV6-6,TRBD2,TRBJ2-7,18,CASSRGGSSGIKPHEQYF,TGTGCCAGCAGCCGAGGAGGATCTAGCGGGATCAAACCCCACGAGCAGTACTTC
NA,TRBV12-2,NA,TRBJ2-3,16,CASRSTPWASPDTQYF,TGTGCAAGTCGCTCCACGCCTTGGGCTTCCCCAGATACGCAGTATTTT
NA,TRBV9,TRBD2,TRBJ2-5,17,CASSPSGGGLGSETQYF,TGTGCCAGCAGTCCTAGCGGGGGGGGCCTAGGGTCAGAGACCCAGTACTTC
NA,TRBV5-3,NA,TRBJ1-2,15,CARSLARAGDYGYTF,TGTGCCAGAAGCTTGGCGCGGGCAGGGGACTATGGCTACACCTTC
NA,TRBV2,NA,TRBJ2-2,15,CASSPRLSNTGELFF,TGTGCCAGCAGCCCGAGACTTTCGAACACCGGGGAGCTGTTTTTT
NA,TRBV2,TRBD1,TRBJ2-7,13,CASIRQGAYEQYF,TGTGCCAGCATTCGACAGGGGGCCTACGAGCAGTACTTC
NA,TRBV19,NA,TRBJ2-7,13,CASSIDVLYEQYF,TGTGCCAGTAGTATAGATGTCCTCTACGAGCAGTACTTC
NA,TRBV6-5,NA,TRBJ2-2,16,CASSYSRRRNTGELFF,TGTGCCAGCAGTTACTCGAGGAGGAGGAACACCGGGGAGCTGTTTTTT
NA,TRBV28,TRBD1,TRBJ1-1,14,CASTRAGTATEAFF,TGTGCCAGCACCCGGGCAGGGACAGCGACTGAAGCTTTCTTT
NA,TRBV4-2,NA,TRBJ2-3,10,CASAGDTQYF,TGTGCCAGCGCGGGAGATACGCAGTATTTT
many,TRBV19,TRBD1,TRBJ2-2,16,CASRRQGYGDTGELFF,TGTGCCAGTAGGAGACAGGGCTATGGGGACACCGGGGAGCTGTTTTTT
NA,TRBV10-2,NA,TRBJ2-7,14,CASSNPSATYEQYF,TGCGCCAGCAGTAATCCTAGCGCGACCTACGAGCAGTACTTC
NA,TRBV14,TRBD2,TRBJ2-1,16,CASRLGLAGWNNEQFF,TGTGCCAGCCGATTGGGACTAGCCGGTTGGAACAATGAGCAGTTCTTC
NA,TRBV6-1,TRBD1,TRBJ1-1,13,CASSESTGKGALF,TGTGCCAGCAGTGAAAGTACCGGGAAGGGGGCCCTTTTT
NA,TRBV20-1,TRBD2,TRBJ2-3,15,CSASLGGSLGYTQYF,TGCAGTGCTAGTCTCGGGGGGAGTTTGGGGTATACGCAGTATTTT